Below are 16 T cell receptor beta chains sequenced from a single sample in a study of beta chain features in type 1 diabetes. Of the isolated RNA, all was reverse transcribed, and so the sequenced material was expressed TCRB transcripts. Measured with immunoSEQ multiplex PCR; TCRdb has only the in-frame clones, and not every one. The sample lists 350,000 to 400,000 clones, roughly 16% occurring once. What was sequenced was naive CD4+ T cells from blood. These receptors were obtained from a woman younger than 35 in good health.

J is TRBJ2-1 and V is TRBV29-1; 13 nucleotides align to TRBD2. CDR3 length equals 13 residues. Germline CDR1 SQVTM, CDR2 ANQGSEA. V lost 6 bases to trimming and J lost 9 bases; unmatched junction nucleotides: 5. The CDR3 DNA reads TGCAGCGTGGGGACTAGCGGGATGATTGAGCAGTTCTTC. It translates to CSVGTSGMIEQFF.

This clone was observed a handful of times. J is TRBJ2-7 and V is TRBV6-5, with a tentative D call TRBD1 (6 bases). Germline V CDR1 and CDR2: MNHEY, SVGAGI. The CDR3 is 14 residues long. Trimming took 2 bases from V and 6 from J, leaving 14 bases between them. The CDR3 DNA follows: TGTGCCAGCAGTTACGATAGACAGGCTGGCGAGCAGTACTTC. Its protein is CASSYDRQAGEQYF.

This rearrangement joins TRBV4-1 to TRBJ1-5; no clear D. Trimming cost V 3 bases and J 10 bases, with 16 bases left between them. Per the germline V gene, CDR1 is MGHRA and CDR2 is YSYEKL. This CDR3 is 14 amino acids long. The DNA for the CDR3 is TGCGCCAGCAGCCAGCGAGAGGGAAAAGGCCCCCAGCATTTT. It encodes CASSQREGKGPQHF.

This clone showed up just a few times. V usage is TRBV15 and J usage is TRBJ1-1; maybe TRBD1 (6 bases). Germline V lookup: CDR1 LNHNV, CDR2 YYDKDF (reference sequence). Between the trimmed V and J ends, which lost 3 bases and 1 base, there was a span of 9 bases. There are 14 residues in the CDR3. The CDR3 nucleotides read TGTGCCACCAGCAGGGACAGACAGAACACTGAAGCTTTCTTT. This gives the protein CATSRDRQNTEAFF.

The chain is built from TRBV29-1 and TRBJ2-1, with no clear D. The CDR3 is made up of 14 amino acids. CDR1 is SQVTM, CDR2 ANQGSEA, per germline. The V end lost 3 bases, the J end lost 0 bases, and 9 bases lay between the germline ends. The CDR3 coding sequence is TGCAGCGTTGATCCTCAGATCTCCTACAATGAGCAGTTCTTC. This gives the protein CSVDPQISYNEQFF.

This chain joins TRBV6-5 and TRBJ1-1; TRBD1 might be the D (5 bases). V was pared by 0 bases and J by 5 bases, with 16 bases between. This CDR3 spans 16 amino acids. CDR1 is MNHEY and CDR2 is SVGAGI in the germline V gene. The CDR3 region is CASSYSAGQVTTEAFF. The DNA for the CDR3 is TGTGCCAGCAGTTACTCGGCAGGGCAAGTAACGACTGAAGCTTTCTTT.

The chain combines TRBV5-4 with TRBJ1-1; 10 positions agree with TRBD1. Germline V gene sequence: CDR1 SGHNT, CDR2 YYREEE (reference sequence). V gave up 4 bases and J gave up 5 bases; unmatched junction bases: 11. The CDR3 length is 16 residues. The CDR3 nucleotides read TGTGCCAGCAGCCCGGGGGGACAGGGGTTGGGGACTGAAGCTTTCTTT. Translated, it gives CASSPGGQGLGTEAFF.

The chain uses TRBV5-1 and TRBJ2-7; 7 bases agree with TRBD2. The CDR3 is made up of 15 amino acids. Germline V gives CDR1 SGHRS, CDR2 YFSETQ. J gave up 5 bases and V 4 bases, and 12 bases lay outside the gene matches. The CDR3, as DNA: TGCGCCAGCAGCCTTAGTCCCGGGAGGACCCACGAGCAGTACTTC. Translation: CASSLSPGRTHEQYF.

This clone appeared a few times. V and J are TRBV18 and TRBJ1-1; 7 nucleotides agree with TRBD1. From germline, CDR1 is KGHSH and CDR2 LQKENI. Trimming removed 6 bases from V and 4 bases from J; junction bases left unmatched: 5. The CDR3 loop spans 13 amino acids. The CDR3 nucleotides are TGTGCCAGCTCCCTGACAGGGATCACTGAAGCTTTCTTT. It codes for CASSLTGITEAFF. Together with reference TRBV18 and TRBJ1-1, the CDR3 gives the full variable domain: NAGVMQNPRHLVRRRGQEARLRCSPMKGHSHVYWYRQLPEEGLKFMVYLQKENIIDESGMPKERFSAEFPKEGPSILRIQQVVRGDSAAYFCASSLTGITEAFFGQGTRLTVV.

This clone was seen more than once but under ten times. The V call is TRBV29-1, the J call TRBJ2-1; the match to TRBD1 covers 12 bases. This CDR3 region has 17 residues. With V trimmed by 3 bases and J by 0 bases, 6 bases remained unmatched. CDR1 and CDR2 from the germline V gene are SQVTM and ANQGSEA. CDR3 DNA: TGCAGCGTTGATGGGACAGGGGGCTTTAGCTCCTACAATGAGCAGTTCTTC. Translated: CSVDGTGGFSSYNEQFF.

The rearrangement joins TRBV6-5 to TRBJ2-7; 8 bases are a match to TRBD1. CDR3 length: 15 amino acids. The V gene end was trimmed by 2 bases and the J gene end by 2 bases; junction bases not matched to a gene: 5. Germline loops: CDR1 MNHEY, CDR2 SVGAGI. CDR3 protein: CASSYRDRPTYEQYF. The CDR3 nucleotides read TGTGCCAGCAGTTACCGGGACAGGCCCACCTACGAGCAGTACTTC.

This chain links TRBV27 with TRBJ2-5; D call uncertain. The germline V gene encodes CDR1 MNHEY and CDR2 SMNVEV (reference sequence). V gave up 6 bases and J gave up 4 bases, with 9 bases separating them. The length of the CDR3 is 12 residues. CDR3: CASSRVRETQYF. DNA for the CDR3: TGTGCCAGCAGCCGAGTCCGAGAGACCCAGTACTTC.

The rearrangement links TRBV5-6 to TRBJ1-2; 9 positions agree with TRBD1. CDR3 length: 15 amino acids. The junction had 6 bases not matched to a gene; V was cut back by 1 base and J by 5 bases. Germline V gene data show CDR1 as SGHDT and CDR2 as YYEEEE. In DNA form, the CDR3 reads TGTGCCAGCAGCTTGCCCGGACAGGGGCGTTATGGCTACACCTTC. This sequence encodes CASSLPGQGRYGYTF.

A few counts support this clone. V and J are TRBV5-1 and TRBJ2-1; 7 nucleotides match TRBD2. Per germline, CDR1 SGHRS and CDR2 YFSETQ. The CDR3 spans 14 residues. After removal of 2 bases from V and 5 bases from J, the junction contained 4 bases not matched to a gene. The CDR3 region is CASSFVAGDNEQFF. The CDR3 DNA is TGCGCCAGCAGCTTCGTGGCGGGAGACAATGAGCAGTTCTTC.

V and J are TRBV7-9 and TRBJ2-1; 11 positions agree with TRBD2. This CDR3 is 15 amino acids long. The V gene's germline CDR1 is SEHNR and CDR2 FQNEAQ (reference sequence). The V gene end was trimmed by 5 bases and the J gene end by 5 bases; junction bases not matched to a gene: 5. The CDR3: CASSAGTSGNNEQFF. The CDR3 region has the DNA TGTGCCAGCAGCGCCGGGACTAGCGGTAACAATGAGCAGTTCTTC.

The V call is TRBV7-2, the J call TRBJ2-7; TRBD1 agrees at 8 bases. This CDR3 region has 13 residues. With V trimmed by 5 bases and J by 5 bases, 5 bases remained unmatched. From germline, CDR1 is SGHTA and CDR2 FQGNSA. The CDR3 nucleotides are TGTGCCAGCAGCCCACCGGACAGGGACGAGCAGTACTTC. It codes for CASSPPDRDEQYF.